The clone carrying this T cell receptor (beta chain) was seen only a few times. The data stem from a study of blood T cell repertoires in COVID-19. Looking at the study overall: The United States, Italy and Spain provided the acute and convalescent COVID-19 samples.

Germline V gene lookup returns CDR1 SGHAT and CDR2 FQNNGV. Trimming stripped 4 bases from V and 1 base from J, with 7 bases between. The CDR3 loop spans 13 amino acids. In the study's own analysis: It was from reference gene primer amplification that nucleated cell counts were estimated. Sequencing was performed with immunoSEQ multiplex PCR; in TCRdb, only in-frame clones are kept and a portion is missing. That table is the source of V, J and clone size, and D and trimming were worked out from the DNA. The table records about 93,000 clones, 70% to 80% of them present only once. Sequencing was performed on peripheral blood. The gene calls are TRBV11-2 and TRBJ1-1; D gene unclear. The origin of this receptor is a human donor in a cohort sampled during active COVID-19. CDR3 bases: TGTGCCAGCAGCTACCGACAGAACACTGAAGCTTTCTTT. Its translation is CASSYRQNTEAFF.